Presented here are 23 T cell receptor beta chains from one specimen sequenced in a study of graft-versus-host responses after intestinal transplantation (dated by TCRdb to about 2021). Libraries were prepared through the immunoSEQ multiplex PCR assay. Held by TCRdb, this immuneACCESS table contains in-frame sequences only and omits some clones. Under half of the omission traces to an unresolved V gene where checked; the cause of the rest is unknown. The table for this sample lists roughly 70,000 clones; roughly 84% of them were counted only once. The ten largest clones add up to 0.35% to 0.45% of the sample. Their target antigens are unknown. The time point label on this specimen signifies: cells obtained before transplantation from donor or recipient. The material sequenced was unstimulated CD4+ T cells sorted from spleen or lymph node cells, taken before transplant. The source is a human donor who was the organ donor for an intestinal transplant.

V is TRBV7-9 and J is TRBJ2-4; D perhaps matches TRBD1 (5 bases). V was trimmed by 5 bases and J by 4 bases, leaving 15 bases between them. The CDR3 has 15 residues. Germline V gene data show CDR1 as SEHNR and CDR2 as FQNEAQ (reference sequence). The CDR3: CASSATGRVKNIQYF. CDR3 coding DNA: TGTGCCAGCAGCGCGACGGGCAGGGTTAAAAACATTCAGTACTTC.

This clone was detected only once. The J gene is TRBJ1-2, the V gene TRBV30, with D perhaps matching TRBD1 (6 bases). CDR1 is GTSNPN and CDR2 is SVGIG in the germline V gene (reference sequence). With 0 bases removed from V and 3 bases from J, the gap between germline ends came to 11 bases. CDR3 length equals 14 residues. The CDR3, as DNA: TGTGCCTGGAGTGTACAGGGTTTGGACTATGGCTACACCTTC. Translated, it gives CAWSVQGLDYGYTF.

The V call is TRBV4-1, the J call TRBJ2-2, with D perhaps TRBD2 (5 bases). Trimming took off 1 base at V and 1 base at J, with 7 bases between the two ends. From germline, CDR1 is MGHRA and CDR2 YSYEKL. CDR3 length: 15 residues. The CDR3 protein is CASSQVRGNTGELFF. The CDR3 DNA reads as TGCGCCAGCAGCCAAGTTCGGGGGAACACCGGGGAGCTGTTTTTT.

V gene TRBV28 combines with J gene TRBJ2-6; 8 positions agree with TRBD1. With V trimmed by 5 bases and J by 4 bases, 10 bases remained unmatched. Germline loops: CDR1 MDHEN, CDR2 SYDVKM. The CDR3 loop spans 17 amino acids. The CDR3 is CASSPTGQVAGANVLTF. CDR3 nucleotides: TGTGCCAGCAGTCCAACGGGACAGGTAGCGGGGGCCAACGTCCTGACTTTC.

The chain employs TRBV4-2 and TRBJ1-4; no reliable D call. V dropped 3 bases and J dropped 4 bases, with 12 bases sitting between them. This CDR3 spans 15 amino acids. From germline, CDR1 is LGHNA and CDR2 YNFKEQ. The CDR3 region is CASSQGSGSNEKLFF. In DNA form, the CDR3 reads TGTGCCAGCAGCCAGGGTTCGGGAAGTAATGAAAAACTGTTTTTT.

This clone was counted a few times. At the DNA level, this CDR3 is encoded by other sequences in the same sample as well. The chain recombines TRBV4-1 with TRBJ1-3, with TRBD1 as a possible D gene (5 bases). The CDR3 spans 18 residues. CDR1 MGHRA and CDR2 YSYEKL come from the germline V gene. V was cut by 0 bases and J by 0 bases, with 15 bases left in between. CDR3 nucleotide sequence: TGCGCCAGCAGCCAAGATGGTGGTGCGGGACTCTCTGGAAACACCATATATTTT. This encodes CASSQDGGAGLSGNTIYF.

This clone was picked up one time. CDR3 DNA: TGTGCCAGCAGTGATAGGAGGTTGCAAGAGACCCAGTACTTC. This encodes CASSDRRLQETQYF. This chain connects TRBV2 to TRBJ2-5; a possible D gene is TRBD2 (5 bases). Trimming removed 3 bases at V and 2 bases at J, with 10 bases between. CDR3 length equals 14 residues. Germline V gene sequence: CDR1 SNHLY, CDR2 FYNNEI.

This clone was counted once. The chain is built from TRBV6-5 and TRBJ1-6, with D possibly matching TRBD1 (6 bases). Germline V gene lookup returns CDR1 MNHEY and CDR2 SVGAGI. Trimming left V 2 bases short and J 9 bases short, with 14 bases between. This CDR3 has 15 amino acids. CDR3: CASSYLDRIFSPLHF. The CDR3 DNA is TGTGCCAGCAGTTACCTTGACAGGATTTTTTCACCCCTCCACTTT.

The chain has TRBV28 and TRBJ1-5; 7 nucleotides match TRBD1. V shed 7 bases and J 2 bases; nucleotides not matched to a gene: 11. There are 16 residues in the CDR3. Germline loops: CDR1 MDHEN, CDR2 SYDVKM. The CDR3 protein is CASTGVQGIGNQPQHF. The CDR3 DNA follows: TGTGCCAGCACCGGAGTACAGGGGATTGGCAATCAGCCCCAGCATTTT.

The genes are TRBV28 and TRBJ2-4; maybe TRBD2 (6 bases). V was pared by 5 bases and J by 0 bases, with 11 bases between. CDR1 is MDHEN and CDR2 is SYDVKM in the germline V gene. The CDR3 is 15 residues long. The CDR3 DNA sequence: TGTGCCAGCAGTAATCCGGGACTAGCCAAAAACATTCAGTACTTC. Translation gives CASSNPGLAKNIQYF.

The chain employs TRBV6-5 and TRBJ1-1; a weak D match, TRBD1 (6 bases). The V end was cut by 7 bases, the J end by 8 bases, with 14 bases between. Germline lookup yields CDR1 MNHEY and CDR2 SVGAGI. The CDR3 consists of 12 residues. The CDR3 coding sequence is TGTGCCAGCACGGGAGGGGGATCCGAAGCTTTCTTT. Protein product: CASTGGGSEAFF.

The chain uses TRBV5-1 and TRBJ2-3, with D possibly being TRBD1 (5 bases). This CDR3 region has 17 residues. Trimming cost V 0 bases and J 0 bases, with 14 bases left between them. In germline, CDR1 is SGHRS, CDR2 YFSETQ. This chain's CDR3 is CASSLGSRTTSTDTQYF. The DNA of the CDR3 is TGCGCCAGCAGCTTGGGTAGCCGGACAACTAGCACAGATACGCAGTATTTT.

This chain joins TRBV5-8 and TRBJ2-1, with 7 bases lining up with TRBD1. Trimming removed 9 bases from V and 2 bases from J; junction bases left unmatched: 8. This CDR3 is built from 14 residues. Germline V gene lookup returns CDR1 SGHTS and CDR2 YDEGEE. As DNA, the CDR3 is TGTGCCACAGGGGACAGAACAACCTACAATGAGCAGTTCTTC. Protein: CATGDRTTYNEQFF. Full variable domain (missing parts from reference TRBV5-8 and TRBJ2-1): EAGVTQSPTHLIKTRGQQATLRCSPISGHTSVYWYQQALGLGLQFLLWYDEGEERNRGNFPPRFSGRQFPNYSSELNVNALELEDSALYLCATGDRTTYNEQFFGPGTRLTVL.

The chain uses TRBV2 and TRBJ1-2, with D uncertain. The V and J ends lost 7 bases and 1 base respectively, with 13 bases between them. CDR1 is SNHLY, CDR2 FYNNEI, per germline. There are 14 residues in the CDR3. The CDR3 DNA sequence: TGTGCCAGCAAAAGTAGACTGATTAACTATGGCTACACCTTC. Amino acids: CASKSRLINYGYTF.

This chain connects TRBV18 to TRBJ1-3; no reliable D call. The CDR3 sequence is 14 residues long. The germline gives CDR1 KGHSH, CDR2 LQKENI. V lost 3 bases and J lost 3, with 9 bases in between. The CDR3 sequence: CASSPRSDGNTIYF. CDR3 DNA sequence: TGTGCCAGCTCACCCCGGAGTGATGGAAACACCATATATTTT.

This clone was seen a handful of times. The chain has TRBV4-3 and TRBJ1-2; TRBD1 is a possible D gene (6 bases). The CDR3 is 15 residues long. The germline V and J ends were trimmed by 4 bases and 10 bases, with 22 bases remaining between them. Germline CDR1 reads LGHNA; CDR2 reads YSLEER. The CDR3 is CASSPQVMTGPDYTF. The DNA for the CDR3 is TGCGCCAGCAGCCCGCAAGTAATGACAGGACCTGACTACACCTTC.

The genes are TRBV4-1 and TRBJ1-1, with D tentatively TRBD1 (6 bases). Germline CDR1 and CDR2: MGHRA and YSYEKL. V was shortened by 3 bases and J by 4 bases, with 15 bases between the two germline ends. This CDR3 has 15 amino acids. The CDR3 spells CASSQVQGYVTEAFF. The CDR3 coding sequence is TGCGCCAGCAGCCAGGTACAGGGATATGTCACTGAAGCTTTCTTT.

V gene TRBV19 combines with J gene TRBJ1-6, with 10 bases identical to TRBD1. From germline, CDR1 is LNHDA and CDR2 SQIVND (reference sequence). The CDR3 is 14 residues long. Trimming cost V 4 bases and J 7 bases; bases outside gene matches: 1. The CDR3 here is CASSTGQGNSPLHF. CDR3 coding DNA: TGTGCCAGTAGTACGGGACAGGGGAATTCACCCCTCCACTTT.

The chain has TRBV5-6 and TRBJ2-2; the match to TRBD1 covers 8 bases. CDR3 length equals 14 residues. V shed 4 bases, J shed 3 bases, and the junction held 2 bases outside the gene matches. Germline loops: CDR1 SGHDT, CDR2 YYEEEE. CDR3 region: CASSRQGYTGELFF. CDR3 nucleotide sequence: TGTGCCAGCAGCCGACAGGGGTACACCGGGGAGCTGTTTTTT.

This chain uses TRBV7-9 with TRBJ2-5, with 8 bases fitting TRBD1. The germline V gene has CDR1 SEHNR and CDR2 FQNEAQ (reference sequence). The CDR3 is 13 amino acids. V shed 3 bases, J shed 5 bases, and the junction held 2 bases outside the gene matches. The CDR3 here is CASSLTGVETQYF. In nucleotides, the CDR3 is TGTGCCAGCAGCTTGACAGGGGTGGAGACCCAGTACTTC.

This clone was found once. The chain recombines TRBV19 with TRBJ1-5; maybe TRBD1 (5 bases). CDR3 length: 14 amino acids. Trimming cost V 3 bases and J 6 bases, with 12 bases left between them. CDR1 and CDR2 (germline): LNHDA, SQIVND (reference sequence). CDR3 loop: CASSIWGGGQPQHF. For the CDR3, the DNA is TGTGCCAGTAGTATTTGGGGGGGAGGTCAGCCCCAGCATTTT. Together with reference TRBV19 and TRBJ1-5, the CDR3 gives the full variable domain: DGGITQSPKYLFRKEGQNVTLSCEQNLNHDAMYWYRQDPGQGLRLIYYSQIVNDFQKGDIAEGYSVSREKKESFPLTVTSAQKNPTAFYLCASSIWGGGQPQHFGDGTRLSIL.

This chain links TRBV2 with TRBJ1-1, with unresolved D. This CDR3 region has 14 residues. Germline V gives CDR1 SNHLY, CDR2 FYNNEI. Trimming shortened V by 6 bases and J by 0 bases, and 11 bases separated the two germline ends. The CDR3 loop reads CASRTQTMNTEAFF. The CDR3 region has the DNA TGTGCCAGCAGGACGCAGACTATGAACACTGAAGCTTTCTTT.

The table lists this clone with a few counts. V is TRBV7-9 and J is TRBJ1-5, with 8 bases that match TRBD1. Germline loops: CDR1 SEHNR, CDR2 FQNEAQ (reference sequence). The V segment lost 3 bases and the J segment 5 bases; nucleotides outside the gene matches: 9. The CDR3 runs to 16 residues. In DNA form, the CDR3 reads TGTGCCAGCAGCTTCGCCTTATCAGGGGGCCATCAGCCCCAGCATTTT. Protein: CASSFALSGGHQPQHF.